The T cell receptor (beta chain) under discussion was sequenced for a study of PD-1 blockade in classical Hodgkin lymphoma. Generated by immunoSEQ multiplex PCR, the TCRdb table keeps only in-frame clones and is missing some. The table includes 20,000 to 25,000 clones, over 65% detected once. About this clone: Its target is not known.

The study's findings and limits: CD8+ TCR diversity did not rise significantly by C4D1, unlike CD4+. The repertoire differences lack a defined cause, possibly disease activity or prior therapy.

There are 16 residues in the CDR3. CDR1 and CDR2 (germline): SGDLS, YYNGEE. The V end lost 4 bases, the J end lost 0 bases, and 15 bases lay between the germline ends. The patients all showed relapse after autologous stem cell transplantation, while their brentuximab vedotin exposure varied. The receptor was isolated from a human donor with classical Hodgkin lymphoma. The gene calls are TRBV9 and TRBJ2-3; possible D gene TRBD1, 6 bases. Here the sequenced sample was peripheral blood mononuclear cells (PBMCs), taken before the second cycle of nivolumab. The CDR3 DNA is TGTGCCAGCAGCCCCCGGGACAAACCTAGCACAGATACGCAGTATTTT. Translation gives CASSPRDKPSTDTQYF.